The 17 T cell receptor beta chains given below trace back to one sample, sequenced in a study of human T cells and chemical hapten exposure. Each CDR3 protein is one row after TCRdb ran MiXCR on the RACE reads. The sample contains tens of thousands of distinct CDR3 sequences, 9.5% to 10% of which appear only once. Sample time point: pre-sensitization, week 0. As for treatment: therapeutic diphenylcyclopropenone sensitization with weekly scalp DPC. Someone pulled total RNA out of unfractionated whole blood. This specimen was whole blood, taken in connection with sensitization to the hapten diphenylcyclopropenone (DPC). These receptors were collected from a woman aged 25 to 45 with alopecia areata. Some clones in this sample may be carry-over from other donors' samples.

The chain combines TRBV7-2 with TRBJ1-6; TRBD1 matches 7 bases. CDR1 SGHTA and CDR2 FQGNSA come from the germline V gene. V lost 5 bases to trimming and J lost 10 bases; unmatched junction nucleotides: 2. CDR3 length equals 12 residues. The CDR3 region has the DNA TGTGCCAGCAGCCACAGGGGCTCACCCCTCCACTTT. This translates into CASSHRGSPLHF.

The CDR3 spells CASSLSFVWQYF. The CDR3 DNA sequence: TGTGCCAGCAGCTTATCCTTCGTTTGGCAGTATTTT. The chain recombines TRBV7-2 with TRBJ2-3; no reliable D call. The germline V gene encodes CDR1 SGHTA and CDR2 FQGNSA. The CDR3 is made up of 12 amino acids. Trimming stripped 2 bases from V and 11 bases from J, with 11 bases between.

This clonotype was counted between two and nine times. The V call is TRBV27, the J call TRBJ2-5, with 11 bases fitting TRBD1. The CDR3 runs to 14 residues. The germline V gene has CDR1 MNHEY and CDR2 SMNVEV (reference sequence). V lost 5 bases to trimming and J lost 2 bases; unmatched junction nucleotides: 1. For the CDR3, the DNA is TGTGCCAGCAGTGGACAGGGGGCACAAGAGACCCAGTACTTC. The encoded protein is CASSGQGAQETQYF.

The sample holds many counts of this clonotype. This chain uses TRBV20-1 with TRBJ1-2, with D possibly being TRBD1 (6 bases). Trimming took off 6 bases at V and 3 bases at J, with 17 bases between the two ends. The CDR3 extends over 14 amino acids. The germline V gene encodes CDR1 DFQATT and CDR2 SNEGSKA (reference sequence). CDR3 region: CSAQPTRGDYGYTF. CDR3 sequence (DNA): TGCAGTGCGCAGCCCACGAGGGGGGACTATGGCTACACCTTC.

This clonotype showed up many times. The chain has TRBV7-2 and TRBJ1-4; 12 bases fit TRBD1. Unmatched junction bases numbered 6, after V lost 4 bases and J lost 3 bases. Germline V gene lookup returns CDR1 SGHTA and CDR2 FQGNSA. The CDR3 is 17 amino acids. This CDR3 reads CASSSGQGAVANEKLFF. CDR3 in DNA: TGTGCCAGCAGCTCGGGACAGGGGGCGGTGGCTAATGAAAAACTGTTTTTT.

The gene calls are TRBV7-3 and TRBJ2-3, with 8 nucleotides matching TRBD1. There are 15 residues in the CDR3. With 1 base clipped from V and 5 bases from J, the junction kept 5 bases outside the gene matches. The V gene's germline CDR1 is SGHTA and CDR2 FQGTGA. This chain's CDR3 is CASSLNTGGKDTQYF. Here the CDR3 DNA reads TGTGCCAGCAGCTTAAATACAGGGGGGAAAGATACGCAGTATTTT.

CDR3 in DNA: TGTGCCAGCAGCCCCCGCATCGCAGCTGTAGATACGCAGTATTTT. Translating it yields CASSPRIAAVDTQYF. The chain employs TRBV9 and TRBJ2-3; D unresolved. The CDR3 runs 15 residues. Germline CDR1 is SGDLS and CDR2 is YYNGEE. Trimming took off 4 bases at V and 5 bases at J, with 17 bases between the two ends. The complete variable domain, with remaining parts taken from reference TRBV9 and TRBJ2-3, reads DSGVTQTPKHLITATGQRVTLRCSPRSGDLSVYWYQQSLDQGLQFLIQYYNGEERAKGNILERFSAQQFPDLHSELNLSSLELGDSALYFCASSPRIAAVDTQYFGPGTRLTVL.

Ten or more counts support this clonotype. This chain joins TRBV18 and TRBJ2-5, with 7 positions matching TRBD1. CDR1 KGHSH and CDR2 LQKENI come from the germline V gene. This CDR3 is 16 amino acids long. The J segment lost 4 bases and the V segment lost 1 base, leaving 9 bases of the junction unmatched. For the CDR3, the DNA is TGTGCCAGCTCACCACGAATGGGACAGAATCCAGAGACCCAGTACTTC. This translates into CASSPRMGQNPETQYF.

This chain links TRBV6-2 or TRBV6-3 with TRBJ1-1; D is unresolved. This CDR3 has 12 residues. Looked up from germline, CDR1 is MNHEY and CDR2 is SVGEGT. The germline V and J ends were trimmed by 5 bases and 10 bases, with 14 bases remaining between them. DNA for the CDR3: TGTGCCAGCAGTCCCGTTCTCCGGGCAGCTTTCTTT. It yields the protein CASSPVLRAAFF.

In this sample, this clonotype turned up many times. V and J are TRBV18 and TRBJ1-1, with 7 nucleotides matching TRBD1. V trimming: 6 bases; J trimming: 1 base; junction bases outside the gene matches: 2. The CDR3 loop spans 13 amino acids. Germline V CDR1 and CDR2: KGHSH, LQKENI. CDR3 sequence reads: CASSTGRNTEAFF. Here the CDR3 DNA reads TGTGCCAGCTCGACAGGGAGGAACACTGAAGCTTTCTTT.

This clonotype was observed a few times. The chain links TRBV5-4 to TRBJ2-5; 9 nucleotides match TRBD1. After removal of 4 bases from V and 4 bases from J, the junction contained 8 bases not matched to a gene. The CDR3 contains 15 residues. The V gene's germline CDR1 is SGHNT and CDR2 YYREEE (reference sequence). The CDR3 DNA reads as TGTGCCAGCAGCCCTTACAGGGGGCAGGGAGAGACCCAGTACTTC. Amino acids: CASSPYRGQGETQYF.

In its sample, this clonotype was seen a few times. This chain connects TRBV10-3 to TRBJ2-3; D might be TRBD2 (6 bases). The CDR3 is 17 amino acids. Germline V CDR1 and CDR2: ENHRY, SYGVKD. Trimming removed 3 bases from V and 1 base from J, with 17 bases in between. CDR3 DNA sequence: TGTGCCATCAGTGAAGCCTTACGCGGGGAGGGCACAGATACGCAGTATTTT. This translates into CAISEALRGEGTDTQYF.

The rearrangement joins TRBV6-2 or TRBV6-3 to TRBJ1-4; unclear D gene. Germline V gene data show CDR1 as MNHEY and CDR2 as SVGEGT. Trimming removed 6 bases at V and 4 bases at J, with 15 bases between. The CDR3 is 15 residues long. CDR3: CASRPYRADNEKLFF. The CDR3 nucleotides read TGTGCCAGCAGACCTTACAGAGCGGATAATGAAAAACTGTTTTTT.

This clonotype appeared a few times. J is TRBJ1-5 and V is TRBV6-6; 8 nucleotides line up with TRBD1. With V trimmed by 5 bases and J by 8 bases, 8 bases remained unmatched. The CDR3 contains 14 residues. Germline loops: CDR1 MNHNY, CDR2 SVGAGI (reference sequence). The CDR3 region has the DNA TGTGCCAGCAGTGCTGGGACAGGTCGGGAGCCCCAGCATTTT. It encodes CASSAGTGREPQHF.

This clonotype was counted only a few times. The chain carries TRBV3-1 and TRBJ2-2, with D unclear. The CDR3 contains 12 residues. Germline V gene data show CDR1 as LGHDT and CDR2 as YNNKEL (reference sequence). V was pared by 4 bases and J by 8 bases, with 8 bases between. The CDR3 DNA sequence: TGTGCCAGCAGCCGAAGTCTGGGGGAGCTGTTTTTT. As protein: CASSRSLGELFF.

This clonotype has only a few counts. This chain connects TRBV6-5 to TRBJ1-2; 8 nucleotides line up with TRBD1. The trim removed 0 bases at V and 0 bases at J, leaving 3 bases unmatched. The CDR3 length is 16 residues. Germline CDR1 reads MNHEY; CDR2 reads SVGAGI. CDR3 amino acids: CASSYSGTGPNYGYTF. CDR3 coding DNA: TGTGCCAGCAGTTACTCGGGGACAGGCCCTAACTATGGCTACACCTTC.

Many counts were recorded for this clonotype. The rearrangement uses TRBV7-2 and TRBJ2-3; the D is unclear. The V gene's germline CDR1 is SGHTA and CDR2 FQGNSA. Trimming removed 6 bases at V and 2 bases at J, with 12 bases between. The CDR3 runs to 14 residues. The chain's CDR3 is CASRTTYFTDTQYF. CDR3 bases: TGTGCCAGCAGAACCACTTATTTCACAGATACGCAGTATTTT.